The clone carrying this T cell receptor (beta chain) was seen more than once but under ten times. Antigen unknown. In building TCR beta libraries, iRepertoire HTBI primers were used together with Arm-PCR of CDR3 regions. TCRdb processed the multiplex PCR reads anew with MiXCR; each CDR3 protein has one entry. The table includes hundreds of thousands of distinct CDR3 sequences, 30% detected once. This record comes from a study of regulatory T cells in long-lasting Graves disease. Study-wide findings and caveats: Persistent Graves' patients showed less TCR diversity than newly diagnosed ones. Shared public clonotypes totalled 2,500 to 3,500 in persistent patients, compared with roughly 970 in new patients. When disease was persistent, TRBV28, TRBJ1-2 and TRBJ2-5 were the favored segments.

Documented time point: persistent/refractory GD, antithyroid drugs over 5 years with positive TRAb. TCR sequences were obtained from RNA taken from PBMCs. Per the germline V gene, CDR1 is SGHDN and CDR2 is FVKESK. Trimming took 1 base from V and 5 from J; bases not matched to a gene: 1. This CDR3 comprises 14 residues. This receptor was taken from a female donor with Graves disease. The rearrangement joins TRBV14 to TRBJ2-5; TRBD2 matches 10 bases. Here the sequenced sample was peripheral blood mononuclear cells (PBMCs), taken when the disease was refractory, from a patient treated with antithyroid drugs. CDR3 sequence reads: CASSQALAGETQYF. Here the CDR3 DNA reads TGTGCCAGCAGCCAAGCACTAGCGGGGGAGACCCAGTACTTC.